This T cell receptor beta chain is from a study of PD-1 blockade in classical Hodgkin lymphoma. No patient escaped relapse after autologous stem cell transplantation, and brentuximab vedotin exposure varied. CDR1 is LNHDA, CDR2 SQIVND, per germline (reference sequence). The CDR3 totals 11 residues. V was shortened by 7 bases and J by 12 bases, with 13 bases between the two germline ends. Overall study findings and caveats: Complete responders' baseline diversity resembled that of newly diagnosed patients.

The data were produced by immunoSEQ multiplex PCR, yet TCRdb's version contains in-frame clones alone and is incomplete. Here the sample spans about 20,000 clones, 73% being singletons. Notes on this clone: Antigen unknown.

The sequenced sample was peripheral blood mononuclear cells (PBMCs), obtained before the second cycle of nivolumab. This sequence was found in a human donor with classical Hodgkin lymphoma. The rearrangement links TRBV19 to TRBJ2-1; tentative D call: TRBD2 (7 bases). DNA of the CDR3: TGTGCCAGTACCATCGGGGGGCGGCAGTTCTTC. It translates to CASTIGGRQFF.